Presented here are 25 T cell receptor beta chains from one specimen sequenced in a study of neurological immune-mediated disorders. In TCRdb, the 5' RACE reads were re-called with MiXCR into one record per CDR3 protein. The profile covers 130,000 or so distinct CDR3 sequences, with about 3.4% appearing a single time and roughly 1.3% taken by the ten largest. The sequencing input was PBMCs. These receptors all stem from a woman aged 30 to 39 with multiple sclerosis.

This clonotype was observed many times. The chain recombines TRBV6-2 or TRBV6-3 with TRBJ1-1; D gene uncertain. The CDR3 covers 12 residues. Germline-derived CDR1 and CDR2 are MNHEY and SVGEGT. V was pared by 7 bases and J by 1 base, with 7 bases between. CDR3 loop: CASTLGNTEAFF. The CDR3 region has the DNA TGTGCCAGCACTCTCGGGAACACTGAAGCTTTCTTT.

This clonotype has ten or more counts. The chain combines TRBV12-3 or TRBV12-4 with TRBJ1-1, with D possibly TRBD1 on 6 matching bases. CDR3 size: 14 residues. Trimming took 5 bases from V and 5 from J, leaving 15 bases between them. The CDR3: CASSPRGGETEAFF. The CDR3 bases are TGTGCCAGCAGTCCGAGAGGGGGGGAGACTGAAGCTTTCTTT.

The chain links TRBV5-1 to TRBJ2-2; no firm D call. This CDR3 region has 15 residues. CDR1 and CDR2 from the germline V gene are SGHRS and YFSETQ. V shed 0 bases and J shed 1 base, with 7 bases lying between them. CDR3 amino acids: CASSLALLNTGELFF. CDR3 nucleotide sequence: TGCGCCAGCAGCTTGGCCCTATTGAACACCGGGGAGCTGTTTTTT.

This clonotype was counted at least ten times. The rearrangement uses TRBV3-1 and TRBJ2-5; 10 bases are shared with TRBD2. This CDR3 spans 17 amino acids. The V and J ends lost 3 bases and 5 bases, in that order; junction bases with no gene match: 12. Germline V gives CDR1 LGHDT, CDR2 YNNKEL (reference sequence). The CDR3 DNA is TGTGCCAGCAGCCAGGTTCGGAGCGGGGGGGCCTATGAGACCCAGTACTTC. Translating it yields CASSQVRSGGAYETQYF.

This clonotype has at least ten counts. Here the CDR3 DNA reads TGCAGTGCTAGTCCCAGGGCCTCCTACGAGCAGTACTTC. It translates to CSASPRASYEQYF. The rearrangement uses TRBV20-1 and TRBJ2-7; D may be TRBD1 (5 bases). The germline V gene has CDR1 DFQATT and CDR2 SNEGSKA (reference sequence). The V end was cut by 3 bases, the J end by 0 bases, with 9 bases between. CDR3 length equals 13 residues.

This clonotype was recorded many times. The chain couples TRBV25-1 to TRBJ1-2; 10 nucleotides align to TRBD1. This CDR3 is built from 19 residues. V was pared by 4 bases and J by 0 bases, with 14 bases of the junction left unmatched. Germline CDR1 MGHDK, CDR2 SYGVNS. Written as DNA, the CDR3 is TGTGCCAGCAGTGTACCGGGACAGGGGAGGGGTCCTACTAACTATGGCTACACCTTC. Residues: CASSVPGQGRGPTNYGYTF.

There are many counts of this clonotype. The J gene is TRBJ1-4, the V gene TRBV20-1; TRBD1 agrees at 7 bases. The trim removed 5 bases at V and 4 bases at J, leaving 10 bases unmatched. Germline V lookup: CDR1 DFQATT, CDR2 SNEGSKA (reference sequence). The CDR3 has 15 amino acids. CDR3 protein: CSALDRDSLNEKLFF. CDR3 sequence (DNA): TGCAGTGCTCTGGACCGGGACAGTCTTAATGAAAAACTGTTTTTT.

The table lists this clonotype with many counts. This chain uses TRBV5-1 with TRBJ2-7, with D possibly matching TRBD1 (5 bases). The CDR3 covers 14 residues. The ends were cut back, 6 bases at V and 2 bases at J, with 15 bases in the middle. The germline gives CDR1 SGHRS, CDR2 YFSETQ. The CDR3 protein is CASKQVIHAYEQYF. The CDR3 nucleotides read TGCGCCAGCAAACAGGTGATCCATGCCTACGAGCAGTACTTC.

The table lists this clonotype with many counts. J is TRBJ1-6 and V is TRBV7-2; D gene unclear. The V end was cut by 4 bases, the J end by 7 bases, with 14 bases between. Germline values: CDR1 SGHTA, CDR2 FQGNSA. The CDR3 is 15 amino acids. Here the CDR3 DNA reads TGTGCCAGCAGCTCAGAGGGTGGGAGGAATTCACCCCTCCACTTT. Translation gives CASSSEGGRNSPLHF.

This clonotype was detected many times. The V and J genes are TRBV3-1 and TRBJ1-3; D gene ambiguous. The CDR3 is 12 amino acids. Germline V gene sequence: CDR1 LGHDT, CDR2 YNNKEL (reference sequence). V lost 6 bases, J lost 2 bases, and 5 bases lay in between. CDR3 nucleotides: TGTGCCAGCAGGAGGGCTGGAAACACCATATATTTT. It translates to CASRRAGNTIYF.

This clonotype has only a few counts. The rearrangement uses TRBV7-6 and TRBJ2-3; a possible D gene is TRBD1 (6 bases). Looked up from germline, CDR1 is SGHVS and CDR2 is FNYEAQ. The length of the CDR3 is 15 residues. The V and J ends lost 2 bases and 2 bases respectively, with 11 bases between them. The CDR3, as DNA: TGTGCCAGCAGCTTACTAGGACAGCCCACAGATACGCAGTATTTT. Translation: CASSLLGQPTDTQYF.

This clonotype was recorded many times. J is TRBJ2-7 and V is TRBV4-1; D may correspond to TRBD1 or TRBD2 (5 bases each). V was shortened by 2 bases and J by 6 bases, with 11 bases between the two germline ends. CDR1 is MGHRA, CDR2 YSYEKL, per germline. This CDR3 spans 13 amino acids. CDR3 in amino acids: CASSQFEGPEQYF. The CDR3 DNA follows: TGCGCCAGCAGCCAATTCGAGGGGCCCGAGCAGTACTTC.

This clonotype has a count of ten or more. The rearrangement links TRBV7-9 to TRBJ2-1; the D is unclear. CDR1 SEHNR and CDR2 FQNEAQ come from the germline V gene (reference sequence). Trimming took 5 bases from V and 3 from J, leaving 5 bases between them. There are 12 residues in the CDR3. The CDR3 DNA sequence: TGTGCCAGCAGCCGGAACTACAATGAGCAGTTCTTC. Translating gives CASSRNYNEQFF.

This clonotype has ten or more counts. The chain uses TRBV4-2 and TRBJ2-2; no clear D. There are 17 residues in the CDR3. Germline CDR1 and CDR2: LGHNA and YNFKEQ. V lost 1 base and J 0 bases, leaving 12 bases between the germline ends. DNA for the CDR3: TGTGCCAGCAGCCAAGGTGAGGCAGCGACGAACACCGGGGAGCTGTTTTTT. The encoded protein is CASSQGEAATNTGELFF.

This clonotype was seen repeatedly, ten times or more. The chain is built from TRBV9 and TRBJ2-2; 10 nucleotides match TRBD2. The CDR3 runs to 16 residues. After removal of 0 bases from V and 6 bases from J, the junction contained 5 bases not matched to a gene. From germline, CDR1 is SGDLS and CDR2 YYNGEE. The CDR3 here is CASSVASGRAPGELFF. CDR3 sequence (DNA): TGTGCCAGCAGCGTAGCGAGCGGGAGGGCGCCCGGGGAGCTGTTTTTT.

This clonotype showed up many times. The chain carries TRBV5-1 and TRBJ2-1; a weak D match, TRBD2 (5 bases). The CDR3 totals 18 residues. Trimming cost V 1 base and J 0 bases, with 17 bases left between them. Per the germline V gene, CDR1 is SGHRS and CDR2 is YFSETQ. In DNA form, the CDR3 reads TGCGCCAGCAGCTTGCCAGCACGCACTGGGAGCTCCTACAATGAGCAGTTCTTC. Its translation: CASSLPARTGSSYNEQFF.

This clonotype was seen ten or more times. The chain joins TRBV7-2 to TRBJ1-2, with 8 bases matching TRBD1. The CDR3 length is 15 residues. In germline, CDR1 is SGHTA, CDR2 FQGNSA. Losses at the gene ends were 3 bases for V and 6 bases for J; bases not matched to a gene: 9. CDR3 nucleotide sequence: TGTGCCAGCAGCTTGCTGGGCCAGGGGGCACATGGCTACACCTTC. Its translation is CASSLLGQGAHGYTF. Combining the CDR3 with reference TRBV7-2 and TRBJ1-2 gives the whole variable domain GAGVSQSPSNKVTEKGKDVELRCDPISGHTALYWYRQSLGQGLEFLIYFQGNSAPDKSGLPSDRFSAERTGGSVSTLTIQRTQQEDSAVYLCASSLLGQGAHGYTFGSGTRLTVV.

This clonotype has a count of ten or more. V usage is TRBV20-1 and J usage is TRBJ2-5, with 11 bases aligning to TRBD2. CDR3 length: 14 amino acids. The V and J ends lost 6 bases and 7 bases, in that order; junction bases with no gene match: 10. The germline CDR1 and CDR2 sequences are DFQATT and SNEGSKA (reference sequence). CDR3 region: CSADSGGVSGTQYF. The DNA for the CDR3 is TGCAGTGCGGATAGCGGGGGGGTGTCGGGGACCCAGTACTTC.

This clonotype was detected many times. The rearrangement joins TRBV7-8 to TRBJ1-5; D gene ambiguous. Trimming pared 0 bases from V and 0 bases from J, leaving 9 bases between. Germline lookup yields CDR1 SGHVS and CDR2 FQNEAQ. This CDR3 comprises 16 residues. The CDR3 protein is CASSLAPIYSNQPQHF. Written as DNA, the CDR3 is TGTGCCAGCAGCTTAGCACCGATATATAGCAATCAGCCCCAGCATTTT.

This clonotype has ten or more counts. The chain is built from TRBV29-1 and TRBJ2-5; 9 nucleotides align to TRBD2. CDR3 length: 16 residues. With V trimmed by 2 bases and J by 0 bases, 7 bases remained unmatched. The germline gives CDR1 SQVTM, CDR2 ANQGSEA. CDR3 amino acids: CSVEYGTSYYQETQYF. The CDR3 bases are TGCAGCGTTGAATACGGGACTAGCTACTACCAAGAGACCCAGTACTTC.

This clonotype was recorded many times. This chain joins TRBV7-2 and TRBJ1-2, with D maybe TRBD1 (5 bases). Germline loops: CDR1 SGHTA, CDR2 FQGNSA. V lost 2 bases and J lost 0, with 19 bases in between. CDR3 length equals 18 residues. The chain's CDR3 is CASSLHYWEGNPNYGYTF. The CDR3 DNA sequence: TGTGCCAGCAGCTTACACTACTGGGAGGGGAACCCTAACTATGGCTACACCTTC. The complete variable domain, with remaining parts taken from reference TRBV7-2 and TRBJ1-2, reads GAGVSQSPSNKVTEKGKDVELRCDPISGHTALYWYRQSLGQGLEFLIYFQGNSAPDKSGLPSDRFSAERTGGSVSTLTIQRTQQEDSAVYLCASSLHYWEGNPNYGYTFGSGTRLTVV.

This clonotype was recorded at least ten times. The chain combines TRBV29-1 with TRBJ2-1, with a possible D match to TRBD1 (5 bases). Trimming pared 4 bases from V and 8 bases from J, leaving 6 bases between. Germline CDR1 is SQVTM and CDR2 is ANQGSEA. The CDR3 consists of 10 residues. The CDR3 loop is CSVGQYEQFF. As DNA, the CDR3 is TGCAGCGTTGGACAGTATGAGCAGTTCTTC.

The table lists this clonotype with many counts. The J gene is TRBJ2-3, the V gene TRBV7-9; D is uncertain. V was cut by 3 bases and J by 6 bases, with 7 bases left in between. The CDR3 sequence is 12 residues long. Germline assignment: CDR1 SEHNR and CDR2 FQNEAQ (reference sequence). This chain's CDR3 is CASSFWRDTQYF. As DNA, the CDR3 is TGTGCCAGCAGCTTTTGGCGGGATACGCAGTATTTT. Drawing the rest from reference TRBV7-9 and TRBJ2-3, the complete variable domain is DTGVSQNPRHKITKRGQNVTFRCDPISEHNRLYWYRQTLGQGPEFLTYFQNEAQLEKSRLLSDRFSAERPKGSFSTLEIQRTEQGDSAMYLCASSFWRDTQYFGPGTRLTVL.

This clonotype was seen ten or more times. The chain employs TRBV5-1 and TRBJ2-3; the D is unclear. Germline lookup yields CDR1 SGHRS and CDR2 YFSETQ. This CDR3 has 15 residues. V shed 0 bases and J shed 1 base, with 9 bases lying between them. The CDR3 sequence is CASSLGVEGTDTQYF. The CDR3 DNA reads TGCGCCAGCAGCTTGGGGGTTGAGGGCACAGATACGCAGTATTTT.

This clonotype came up many times. The chain couples TRBV10-2 to TRBJ1-2; D unresolved. Trimming removed 5 bases at V and 8 bases at J, with 12 bases between. This CDR3 has 12 residues. Germline CDR1 and CDR2: WSHSY and SAAADI. Here the CDR3 DNA reads TGCGCCAGCAGTAACGGATTCGAGGGCTACACCTTC. It codes for CASSNGFEGYTF.